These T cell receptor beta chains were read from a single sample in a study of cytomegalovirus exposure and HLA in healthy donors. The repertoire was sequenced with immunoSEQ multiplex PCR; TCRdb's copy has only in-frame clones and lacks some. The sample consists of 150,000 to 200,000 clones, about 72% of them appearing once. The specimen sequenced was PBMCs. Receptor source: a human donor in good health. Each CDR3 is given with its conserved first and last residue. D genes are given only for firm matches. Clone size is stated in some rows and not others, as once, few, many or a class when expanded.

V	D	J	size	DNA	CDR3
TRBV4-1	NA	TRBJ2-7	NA	TGCGCCAGCAGCCAAAATCCGGGACTCTCCTACGAGCAGTACTTC	CASSQNPGLSYEQYF
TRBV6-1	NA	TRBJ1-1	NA	TGTGCCACGAGGTCGGTGAACACTGAAGCTTTCTTT	CATRSVNTEAFF
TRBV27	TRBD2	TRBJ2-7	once	TGTGCCAGCAGTTTATTGAGCGGGAGCTCATACGAGCAGTACTTC	CASSLLSGSSYEQYF
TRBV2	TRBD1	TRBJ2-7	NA	TGTGCCAGCAGTGAGGGACAGGGGCACGAGCAGTACTTC	CASSEGQGHEQYF
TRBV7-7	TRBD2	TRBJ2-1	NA	TGTGCTAGCAGCTTAGTGGCGGGGGGACTGGATGAGCAGTTCTTC	CASSLVAGGLDEQFF
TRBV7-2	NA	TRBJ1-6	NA	TGTGCCAGCAGCTTAGGCCTCCGGAATTCACCCCTCCACTTT	CASSLGLRNSPLHF
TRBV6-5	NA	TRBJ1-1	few	TGTGCCAGCAGTTACGACAGGAACACTGAAGCTTTCTTT	CASSYDRNTEAFF
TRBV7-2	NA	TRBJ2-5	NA	TGTGCCAGCAGTTTGCAGGGCTCCCAAGAGACCCAGTACTTC	CASSLQGSQETQYF
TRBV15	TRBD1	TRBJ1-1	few	TGTGCCACCAGCAGCCTTGGGGACAGGGGCACTGAAGCTTTCTTT	CATSSLGDRGTEAFF
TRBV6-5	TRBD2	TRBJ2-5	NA	TGTGCCAGCAGTCGACTAGCGGGGGACCAAGAGACCCAGTACTTC	CASSRLAGDQETQYF
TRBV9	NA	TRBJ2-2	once	TGTGCCAGCAGCGTAGCTGACTACACCGGGGAGCTGTTTTTT	CASSVADYTGELFF